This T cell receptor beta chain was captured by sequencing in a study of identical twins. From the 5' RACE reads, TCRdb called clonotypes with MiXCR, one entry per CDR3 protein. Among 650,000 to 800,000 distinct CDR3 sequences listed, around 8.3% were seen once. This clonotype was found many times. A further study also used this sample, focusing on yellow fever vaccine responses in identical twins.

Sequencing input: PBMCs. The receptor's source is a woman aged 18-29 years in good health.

The DNA of the CDR3 is TGTGCCAGCAGGTCAACTAGCGGGAGATACAATGAGCAGTTCTTC. This translates into CASRSTSGRYNEQFF. J is TRBJ2-1 and V is TRBV3-1; 11 nucleotides match TRBD2. Germline V gene sequence: CDR1 LGHDT, CDR2 YNNKEL (reference sequence). There are 15 residues in the CDR3. Trimming took 6 bases from V and 4 from J; bases not matched to a gene: 5.